The rows below give T cell receptor beta chains drawn from one sample of a study of T cells after yellow fever vaccination. A single record per CDR3 protein comes from TCRdb applying MiXCR to the 5' RACE reads. This sample has 96,000 or so distinct CDR3 sequences, with roughly 10% found just once. Sequenced material: CD8+ T cells not binding an NS4B(214-222) dextramer, sorted from PBMCs, taken around 16 days after the first yellow fever vaccination. These TCRs come from a man aged 18 to 30 who received the YFV17D yellow fever vaccine. CDR3s include the opening cysteine and the closing phenylalanine or tryptophan. D genes are given only for firm matches. Size is omitted from some rows. Given values are once, few, many or a class for expanded clones.

D	J	size	length	V	DNA	CDR3
TRBD2	TRBJ2-1	few	14	TRBV7-6	TGTGCCAGCAGCCCGGTAGCGGGGGGCAATGAGCAGTTCTTC	CASSPVAGGNEQFF
TRBD1	TRBJ1-2	medium-sized	13	TRBV14	TGTGCCAGCAGCGGGACAGGGAACTATGGCTACACCTTC	CASSGTGNYGYTF
-	TRBJ1-1	few	11	TRBV5-6	TGTGCCAGCAGCCTCGGCCGTGAAGCTTTCTTT	CASSLGREAFF
-	TRBJ1-5	many	11	TRBV12-3/TRBV12-4	TGTGCCAGCAGTTTCTCGGGGTCCCAGCATTTT	CASSFSGSQHF
-	TRBJ2-2	-	13	TRBV7-6	TGTGCCACCCAGGGGACGGGCACCGGGGAGCTGTTTTTT	CATQGTGTGELFF
TRBD1	TRBJ1-1	many	16	TRBV5-1	TGCGCCAGCAGGTTAGGTCGACAGGGGTTGAACACTGAAGCTTTCTTT	CASRLGRQGLNTEAFF
TRBD1	TRBJ2-1	many	16	TRBV5-5	TGTGCCAGCAGCTCGGTTCCGGGACAGGGGTACAATGAGCAGTTCTTC	CASSSVPGQGYNEQFF
TRBD1	TRBJ2-1	-	13	TRBV19	TGTGCCAGCTTTGGGACAGCCTCTAATGAGCAGTTCTTC	CASFGTASNEQFF
-	TRBJ2-2	-	11	TRBV13	TGTGCCAGCAGCCGTCGGGGGGAGCTGTTTTTT	CASSRRGELFF
-	TRBJ2-1	few	13	TRBV12-3/TRBV12-4	TGTGCCAGCAGTTTCCCGGGTGGGGGGGAGCAGTTCTTC	CASSFPGGGEQFF
TRBD2	TRBJ2-1	-	15	TRBV9	TGTGCCAGCAGTTTGACTAGCGGGCCAAACAATGAGCAGTTCTTC	CASSLTSGPNNEQFF
TRBD1	TRBJ1-5	few	16	TRBV12-3/TRBV12-4	TGTGCCAGCAGGCCCGGGACAGGCTATAGCAATCAGCCCCAGCATTTT	CASRPGTGYSNQPQHF
TRBD2	TRBJ2-2	-	19	TRBV7-3	TGTGCCAGCAGCTTAAGCCCCATAGCGGGGGGCGTGTTGGGCGGGGAGCTGTTTTTT	CASSLSPIAGGVLGGELFF
-	TRBJ2-7	-	14	TRBV6-5	TGTGCCAGCAGTTATCGCGGGGCGGGGTACGAGCAGTACTTC	CASSYRGAGYEQYF
-	TRBJ2-5	many	15	TRBV12-3/TRBV12-4	TGTGCCAGCACCTCTCTTGGGGGCTTGGAAGAGACCCAGTACTTC	CASTSLGGLEETQYF
TRBD1	TRBJ2-1	-	17	TRBV7-6	TGTGCCAGCAGCCCAATATGGGGACAGGGAAAATTCAATGAGCAGTTCTTC	CASSPIWGQGKFNEQFF
-	TRBJ1-2	few	14	TRBV6-5	TGTGCCAGCAGTACCGGGACGGGGAACTATGGCTACACCTTC	CASSTGTGNYGYTF
TRBD1	TRBJ2-1	few	16	TRBV6-1	TGTGCCAGCAGAACTTCGACAGGGAGTTTTTACAATGAGCAGTTCTTC	CASRTSTGSFYNEQFF
-	TRBJ1-1	many	17	TRBV4-3	TGCGCCAGCAGCCACACCACTTGGACCCTCGGGGGTACTGAAGCTTTCTTT	CASSHTTWTLGGTEAFF
-	TRBJ2-2	few	14	TRBV6-5	TGTGCCAGCATGTTGTACAGCAACACCGGGGAGCTGTTTTTT	CASMLYSNTGELFF
-	TRBJ2-6	few	16	TRBV10-3	TGTGCCATCAGTTCGACGACAGTCTCTGGGGCCAACGTCCTGACTTTC	CAISSTTVSGANVLTF
-	TRBJ1-5	-	14	TRBV29-1	TGCAGCGTTGAGAACCAAAACGGCAATCAGCCCCAGCATTTT	CSVENQNGNQPQHF
-	TRBJ2-1	few	16	TRBV9	TGTGCCAGCAGCGCCCCAGGACAGACGGGGTGGAATGAGCAGTTCTTC	CASSAPGQTGWNEQFF
-	TRBJ2-1	many	13	TRBV7-3	TGTGCCAGCAGCTCTATCGGGGGCAATGAGCAGTTCTTC	CASSSIGGNEQFF
TRBD1	TRBJ1-1	-	14	TRBV27	TGTGCCAGCGGGGCCGGGACAGGGGGCACTGAAGCTTTCTTT	CASGAGTGGTEAFF
-	TRBJ1-1	-	14	TRBV6-1	TGTGCCAGCAGTGAAGTTGTGGGAAAGGCTGAAGCTTTCTTT	CASSEVVGKAEAFF
-	TRBJ2-1	few	17	TRBV6-2/TRBV6-3	TGTGCCAGCAGTTACTCACTGTCAGGGAGGCCCTACAATGAGCAGTTCTTC	CASSYSLSGRPYNEQFF
-	TRBJ1-1	few	14	TRBV6-2/TRBV6-3	TGTGCCAGCAGTTATTCCGGGGCTCCTTCGGGAGCTTTCTTT	CASSYSGAPSGAFF
TRBD2	TRBJ2-1	-	18	TRBV6-1	TGTGCCAGCAGTCCCGGAGTAGCGGGGACGAGCTCCTACAATGAGCAGTTCTTC	CASSPGVAGTSSYNEQFF
-	TRBJ2-1	many	14	TRBV6-2/TRBV6-3	TGTGCCAGCACCTTAGGGGAGATCAGGAATGAGCAGTTCTTC	CASTLGEIRNEQFF
-	TRBJ1-1	few	16	TRBV19	TGTGCCAGTAGTATAGTGCCGGAAGGGATGAACACTGAAGCTTTCTTT	CASSIVPEGMNTEAFF
-	TRBJ1-1	few	13	TRBV19	TGTGCCAGTAGTATCTTTTCCGGGACTGAAGCTTTCTTT	CASSIFSGTEAFF
-	TRBJ2-7	many	16	TRBV5-1	TGCGCCAGCAGGACCGAACCCGGGACCACTTCCTACGAGCAGTACTTC	CASRTEPGTTSYEQYF
-	TRBJ2-7	-	15	TRBV5-1	TGCGCCAGCAGCACCGGACATACACGCTCCTACGAGCAGTACTTC	CASSTGHTRSYEQYF
-	TRBJ2-3	few	17	TRBV7-9	TGTGCCAGCAGCTCTATAACAGGAGCCTTTAGCACAGATACGCAGTATTTT	CASSSITGAFSTDTQYF
-	TRBJ2-5	-	13	TRBV19	TGTGCCAGTAGTCTGGACCCCCGGGAGACCCAGTACTTC	CASSLDPRETQYF
-	TRBJ1-3	-	13	TRBV4-2	TGTGCCAGCAGCCAAGATGCCTGGGACACCATATATTTT	CASSQDAWDTIYF
-	TRBJ1-2	few	15	TRBV29-1	TGCAGCCCTTATTCCCCGACGGATACGTACTATGGCTACACCTTC	CSPYSPTDTYYGYTF
TRBD1	TRBJ2-7	many	13	TRBV18	TGTGCCAGCTCAGCAGGGGGCTCCTACGAGCAGTACTTC	CASSAGGSYEQYF
-	TRBJ2-7	-	13	TRBV30	TGTGCCTGGAGTGGGCGGTCCCTCTACGAGCAGTACTTC	CAWSGRSLYEQYF
-	TRBJ2-3	few	13	TRBV6-5	TGTGCCAGCAGTTACTCCAACACAGATACGCAGTATTTT	CASSYSNTDTQYF
-	TRBJ2-1	few	14	TRBV27	TGTGCCAGCAGTATGGGGGGATCCTACAATGAGCAGTTCTTC	CASSMGGSYNEQFF
TRBD2	TRBJ2-7	-	16	TRBV9	TGTGCCAGCAGAGGACCCGGGACTAGCGGGGGGAACGAGCAGTACTTC	CASRGPGTSGGNEQYF
-	TRBJ2-2	-	21	TRBV24-1	TGTGCCACCTGTGATCCGAGAACTGCCACTTCAGGGGCCCAGAACACCGGGGAGCTGTTTTTT	CATCDPRTATSGAQNTGELFF
-	TRBJ2-3	few	14	TRBV4-1	TGCGCCAGCAGCCAAGAATCAAGCGGAGATACGCAGTATTTT	CASSQESSGDTQYF
-	TRBJ2-7	few	12	TRBV20-1	TGCAGTGCTAGACACAGGGTGGGGGAGCAGTACTTC	CSARHRVGEQYF
-	TRBJ1-4	few	14	TRBV12-3/TRBV12-4	TGTGCCAGCAGTTTTGGGGGGTCTAATGAAAAACTGTTTTTT	CASSFGGSNEKLFF
TRBD2	TRBJ2-1	-	17	TRBV29-1	TGCAGCGTTCTTGATAGCGGGGGGCCAAGCTCCTACAATGAGCAGTTCTTC	CSVLDSGGPSSYNEQFF
TRBD1	TRBJ2-5	-	15	TRBV12-3/TRBV12-4	TGTGCCAGCAGCTGGGACAGGGCCTCGGGGAAGACCCAGTACTTC	CASSWDRASGKTQYF
TRBD1	TRBJ2-2	few	17	TRBV6-1	TGTGCCAGCAGCCAGATCCCGGGACAGGGAGGGGTCGGGGAGCTGTTTTTT	CASSQIPGQGGVGELFF